Following are 20 T cell receptor beta chains from one sample sequenced in a study of regulatory and conventional T cells in RAG deficiency (dated by TCRdb to 2016 to 2017). The library was generated by the immunoSEQ multiplex PCR assay. TCRdb holds this immuneACCESS table with in-frame rearrangements only. Some clones are missing; in checked studies, unresolved V genes explain under half, and the rest has no known cause. This sample lists about 12,000 clones; 85% to 95% were detected once. 1.1% of the sample rests with the top ten. Before genomic DNA extraction, conventional CD4+ T cells were purified from blood as CD25-low CD127-high cells. The same sample was also studied in work on regulatory T cells. That second report states: The multiplex PCR used 52 forward TRBV primers and 13 reverse TRBJ primers, with assay-based and computational corrections for amplification bias.

The specimen was CD4+ effector T cells sorted from blood. The source is a human donor in good health.

This clone appeared a single time. The V and J genes are TRBV6-5 and TRBJ1-5; possible D gene TRBD1, 5 bases. The germline V gene encodes CDR1 MNHEY and CDR2 SVGAGI. This CDR3 spans 15 amino acids. Trimming left V 2 bases short and J 2 bases short, with 10 bases between. CDR3 nucleotides: TGTGCCAGCAGTTACAGGGGTTTGCGCAATCAGCCCCAGCATTTT. Translating it yields CASSYRGLRNQPQHF.

V and J are TRBV2 and TRBJ1-5, with 7 bases fitting TRBD1. Germline CDR1 reads SNHLY; CDR2 reads FYNNEI. The CDR3 is made up of 15 amino acids. With V trimmed by 2 bases and J by 4 bases, 5 bases remained unmatched. CDR3 amino acids: CASSETLQGNQPQHF. CDR3 nucleotides: TGTGCCAGCAGTGAAACACTACAGGGGAATCAGCCCCAGCATTTT. Full variable domain (rest looked up from reference TRBV2 and TRBJ1-5): EPEVTQTPSHQVTQMGQEVILRCVPISNHLYFYWYRQILGQKVEFLVSFYNNEISEKSEIFDDQFSVERPDGSNFTLKIRSTKLEDSAMYFCASSETLQGNQPQHFGDGTRLSIL.

The rearrangement joins TRBV10-2 to TRBJ2-7, with TRBD1 matching 10 bases. Per germline, CDR1 WSHSY and CDR2 SAAADI. V shed 8 bases, J shed 6 bases, and the junction held 7 bases outside the gene matches. CDR3 length: 13 residues. The CDR3 is CASSGQGVGEQYF. The CDR3 DNA reads as TGCGCCAGCTCAGGACAGGGGGTAGGCGAGCAGTACTTC.

The chain couples TRBV5-4 to TRBJ2-3, with 12 bases matching TRBD2. Germline trimming cut 4 bases from V and 6 bases from J; bases unmatched to any gene: 6. This CDR3 has 15 residues. Per germline, CDR1 SGHNT and CDR2 YYREEE (reference sequence). CDR3 amino acids: CASSPSGGATDTQYF. As DNA, the CDR3 is TGTGCCAGCAGCCCTAGCGGGGGGGCAACTGATACGCAGTATTTT. The variable domain in full, with the rest retrieved from reference TRBV5-4 and TRBJ2-3, is ETGVTQSPTHLIKTRGQQVTLRCSSQSGHNTVSWYQQALGQGPQFIFQYYREEENGRGNFPPRFSGLQFPNYSSELNVNALELDDSALYLCASSPSGGATDTQYFGPGTRLTVL.

This clone showed up just once. V and J are TRBV5-1 and TRBJ2-6; possible D gene TRBD2, 6 bases. This CDR3 contains 14 residues. Germline V gene lookup returns CDR1 SGHRS and CDR2 YFSETQ. Trimming shortened V by 3 bases and J by 4 bases, and 8 bases separated the two germline ends. The CDR3 bases are TGCGCCAGCAGCTGGGGGGACGGGGCCAACGTCCTGACTTTC. Protein: CASSWGDGANVLTF.

The gene calls are TRBV11-3 and TRBJ2-2, with a possible D match to TRBD2 (6 bases). The germline V gene encodes CDR1 SGHNT and CDR2 YENEEA. Trimming took 5 bases from V and 4 from J, leaving 11 bases between them. The CDR3 has 14 amino acids. CDR3 protein: CASSLRGGTGELFF. Written as DNA, the CDR3 is TGTGCCAGCAGCCTGAGGGGAGGCACCGGGGAGCTGTTTTTT.

This clone was seen only once. The chain uses TRBV28 and TRBJ2-7; possibly TRBD2 for D (7 bases). This CDR3 is built from 15 residues. Germline V gene lookup returns CDR1 MDHEN and CDR2 SYDVKM. V lost 5 bases and J lost 4, with 18 bases in between. CDR3 in amino acids: CASSPGASGSYEQYF. CDR3 coding DNA: TGTGCCAGCAGTCCGGGGGCTAGCGGCTCGTACGAGCAGTACTTC.

This clone appeared a single time. The rearrangement joins TRBV6-1 to TRBJ2-2; no definite D call. V was cut by 3 bases and J by 0 bases, with 5 bases left in between. The CDR3 contains 14 residues. From germline, CDR1 is MNHNS and CDR2 SASEGT. In DNA form, the CDR3 reads TGTGCCAGCAGTGAGCCGACGAACACCGGGGAGCTGTTTTTT. Encoded protein: CASSEPTNTGELFF.

The chain is built from TRBV20-1 and TRBJ1-3, with D hard to call. The ends were cut back, 3 bases at V and 3 bases at J, with 3 bases in the middle. The CDR3 runs to 11 residues. Germline V gene lookup returns CDR1 DFQATT and CDR2 SNEGSKA (reference sequence). The CDR3 reads CSASIGNTIYF. CDR3 DNA: TGCAGTGCTAGTATTGGAAACACCATATATTTT.

The chain uses TRBV2 and TRBJ1-2; 7 bases line up with TRBD1. Looked up from germline, CDR1 is SNHLY and CDR2 is FYNNEI. This CDR3 is 16 amino acids long. V was pared by 2 bases and J by 4 bases, with 10 bases of the junction left unmatched. CDR3 loop: CASSELGTTGSYGYTF. CDR3 nucleotide sequence: TGTGCCAGCAGTGAATTAGGGACGACAGGGAGCTATGGCTACACCTTC.

The gene calls are TRBV15 and TRBJ2-1; D is perhaps TRBD1 (6 bases). The ends were cut back, 0 bases at V and 2 bases at J, with 8 bases in the middle. The CDR3 loop spans 15 amino acids. Germline CDR1 LNHNV, CDR2 YYDKDF (reference sequence). In DNA form, the CDR3 reads TGTGCCACCAGCAGAGATGGACAGACCTACAATGAGCAGTTCTTC. It is translated as CATSRDGQTYNEQFF. The full variable domain, its missing parts supplied by reference TRBV15 and TRBJ2-1, is DAMVIQNPRYQVTQFGKPVTLSCSQTLNHNVMYWYQQKSSQAPKLLFHYYDKDFNNEADTPDNFQSRRPNTSFCFLDIRSPGLGDTAMYLCATSRDGQTYNEQFFGPGTRLTVL.

The chain employs TRBV28 and TRBJ2-2; no definite D call. The germline CDR1 and CDR2 sequences are MDHEN and SYDVKM. V lost 1 base and J lost 5, with 8 bases in between. The CDR3 is 14 residues long. The CDR3 DNA reads TGTGCCAGCAGTTTATTTGTGACGACCGGGGAGCTGTTTTTT. Translating it yields CASSLFVTTGELFF.

CDR3 residues: CASSPWGLGSGANVLTF. The CDR3 DNA reads TGTGCCAGCAGCCCATGGGGTTTGGGCTCTGGGGCCAACGTCCTGACTTTC. V and J are TRBV4-2 and TRBJ2-6; unclear D gene. The V gene's germline CDR1 is LGHNA and CDR2 YNFKEQ. There are 17 residues in the CDR3. V lost 4 bases, J lost 0 bases, and 13 bases lay in between.

The gene calls are TRBV28 and TRBJ2-7, with unresolved D. This CDR3 has 15 amino acids. Trimming left V 6 bases short and J 4 bases short, with 19 bases between. Germline lookup yields CDR1 MDHEN and CDR2 SYDVKM. Here the CDR3 DNA reads TGTGCCAGCAGCCCCTATAGAAGGCGAAATTACGAGCAGTACTTC. Amino acid sequence: CASSPYRRRNYEQYF.

The V call is TRBV6-5, the J call TRBJ1-1; D not resolved. From germline, CDR1 is MNHEY and CDR2 SVGAGI. Trimming removed 2 bases at V and 7 bases at J, with 14 bases between. The CDR3 consists of 14 residues. The CDR3 DNA sequence: TGTGCCAGCAGTTACCTACCTATCTTTAATGAAGCTTTCTTT. It specifies CASSYLPIFNEAFF.

This rearrangement joins TRBV30 to TRBJ2-3, with TRBD2 matching 7 bases. After removal of 8 bases from V and 3 bases from J, the junction contained 8 bases not matched to a gene. There are 13 residues in the CDR3. CDR1 is GTSNPN, CDR2 SVGIG, per germline (reference sequence). CDR3 sequence: CATGQGGTDTQYF. The CDR3 nucleotides read TGTGCCACGGGGCAGGGAGGGACAGATACGCAGTATTTT.

This chain joins TRBV6-5 and TRBJ2-7; 7 bases match TRBD2. The CDR3 has 12 amino acids. Per the germline V gene, CDR1 is MNHEY and CDR2 is SVGAGI. Unmatched junction bases numbered 0, after V lost 5 bases and J lost 2 bases. The CDR3 region has the DNA TGTGCCAGCAGTAGCGGGGCCTACGAGCAGTACTTC. It codes for CASSSGAYEQYF.

This clone appeared a single time. The gene calls are TRBV1 and TRBJ1-3; TRBD1, the table's D call, was not compared with the DNA. TRBV1 has pseudogene status. The CDR3 sequence is 21 residues long. The CDR3 loop is CTSSQVFLRDRDLRFGNTIYF. CDR3 coding DNA: TGCACCAGCAGCCAAGTTTTCCTCCGGGACAGGGACTTACGATTTGGAAACACCATATATTTT.

This clone was seen more than once but under ten times. The rearrangement uses TRBV1 and TRBJ2-1; TRBD2, the D gene given by the table, was not confirmed from the DNA. TRBV1 is labeled a pseudogene. The CDR3 length is 20 residues. The CDR3 nucleotides read TGCACCAGCAGCCAAGCCCCTGGGACTAGCGGGAGGATTTACTACAATGAGCAGTTCTTC. Translating it yields CTSSQAPGTSGRIYYNEQFF.

This sequence joins TRBV18 and TRBJ2-7; no clear D. Trimming took off 2 bases at V and 3 bases at J, with 2 bases between the two ends. Germline V lookup: CDR1 KGHSH, CDR2 LQKENI. There are 11 residues in the CDR3. The chain's CDR3 is CASSPDYEQYF. The CDR3 bases are TGTGCCAGCTCACCAGACTACGAGCAGTACTTC.